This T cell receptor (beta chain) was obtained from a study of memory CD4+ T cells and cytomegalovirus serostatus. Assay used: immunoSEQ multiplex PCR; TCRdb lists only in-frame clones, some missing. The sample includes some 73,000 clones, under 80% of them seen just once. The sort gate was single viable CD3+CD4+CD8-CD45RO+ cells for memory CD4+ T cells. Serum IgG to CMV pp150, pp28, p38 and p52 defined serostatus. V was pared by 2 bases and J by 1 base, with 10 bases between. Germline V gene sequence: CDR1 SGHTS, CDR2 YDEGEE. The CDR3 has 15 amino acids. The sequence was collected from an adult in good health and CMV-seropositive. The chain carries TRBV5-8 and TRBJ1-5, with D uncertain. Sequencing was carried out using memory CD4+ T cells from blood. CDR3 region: CASSLNMISNQPQHF. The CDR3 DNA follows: TGTGCCAGCAGCTTAAACATGATCAGCAATCAGCCCCAGCATTTT.